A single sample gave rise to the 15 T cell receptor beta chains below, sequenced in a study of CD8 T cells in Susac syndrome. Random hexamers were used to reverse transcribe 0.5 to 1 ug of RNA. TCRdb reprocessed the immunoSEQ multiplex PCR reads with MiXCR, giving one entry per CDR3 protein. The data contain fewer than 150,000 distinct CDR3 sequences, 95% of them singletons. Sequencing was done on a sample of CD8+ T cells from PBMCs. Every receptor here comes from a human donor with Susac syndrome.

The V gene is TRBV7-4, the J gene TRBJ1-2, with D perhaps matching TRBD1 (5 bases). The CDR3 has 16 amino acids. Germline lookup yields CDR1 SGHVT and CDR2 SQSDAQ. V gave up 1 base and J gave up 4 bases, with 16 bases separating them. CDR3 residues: CASSLVLVGPVYGYTF. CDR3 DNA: TGTGCCAGCAGCTTAGTATTAGTGGGACCGGTCTATGGCTACACCTTC. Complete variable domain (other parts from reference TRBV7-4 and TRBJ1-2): GAGVSQSPRYKVAKRGRDVALRCDSISGHVTLYWYRQTLGQGSEVLTYSQSDAQRDKSGRPSGRFSAERPERSVSTLKIQRTEQGDSAVYLCASSLVLVGPVYGYTFGSGTRLTVV.

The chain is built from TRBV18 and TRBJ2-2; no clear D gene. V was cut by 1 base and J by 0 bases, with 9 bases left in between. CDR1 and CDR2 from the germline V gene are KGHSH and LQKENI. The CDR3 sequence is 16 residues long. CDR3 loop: CASSPLRNTNTGELFF. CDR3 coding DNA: TGTGCCAGCTCACCACTGAGAAACACGAACACCGGGGAGCTGTTTTTT.

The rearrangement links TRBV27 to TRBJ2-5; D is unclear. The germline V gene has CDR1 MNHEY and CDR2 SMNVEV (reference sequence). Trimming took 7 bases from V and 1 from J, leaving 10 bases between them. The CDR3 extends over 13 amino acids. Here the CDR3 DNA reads TGTGCCAGCACAAATCATCCCCAAGAGACCCAGTACTTC. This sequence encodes CASTNHPQETQYF.

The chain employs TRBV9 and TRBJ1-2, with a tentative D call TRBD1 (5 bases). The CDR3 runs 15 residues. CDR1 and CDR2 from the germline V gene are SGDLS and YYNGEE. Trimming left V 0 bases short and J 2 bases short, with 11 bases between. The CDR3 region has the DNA TGTGCCAGCAGCGTAGTGGCAGGGCCAAACTATGGCTACACCTTC. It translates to CASSVVAGPNYGYTF.

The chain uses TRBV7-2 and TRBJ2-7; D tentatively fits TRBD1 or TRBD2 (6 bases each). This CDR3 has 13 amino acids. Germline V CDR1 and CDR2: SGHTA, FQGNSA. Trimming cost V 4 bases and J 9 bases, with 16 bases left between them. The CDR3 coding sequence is TGTGCCAGCAGCTCCGACAAGGGGGGAAGGCAGTACTTC. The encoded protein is CASSSDKGGRQYF.

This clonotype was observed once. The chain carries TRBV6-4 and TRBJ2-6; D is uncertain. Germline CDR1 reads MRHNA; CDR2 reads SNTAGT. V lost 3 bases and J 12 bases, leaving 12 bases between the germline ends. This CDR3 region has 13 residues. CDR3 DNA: TGTGCCAGCAGTGAGACACGTATTAGCGTCCTGACTTTC. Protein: CASSETRISVLTF.

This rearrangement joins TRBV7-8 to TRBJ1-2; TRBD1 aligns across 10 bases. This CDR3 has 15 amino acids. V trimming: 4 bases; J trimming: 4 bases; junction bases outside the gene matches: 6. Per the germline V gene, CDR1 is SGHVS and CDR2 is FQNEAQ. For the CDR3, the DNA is TGTGCCAGCAGCTCCCGGGACAGGGGTGCCTATGGCTACACCTTC. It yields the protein CASSSRDRGAYGYTF.

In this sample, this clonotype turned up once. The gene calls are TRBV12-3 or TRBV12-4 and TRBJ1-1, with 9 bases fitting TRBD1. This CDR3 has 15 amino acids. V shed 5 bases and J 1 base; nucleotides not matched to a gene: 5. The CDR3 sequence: CASSPETGGNTEAFF. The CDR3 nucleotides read TGTGCCAGCAGTCCCGAGACAGGGGGGAACACTGAAGCTTTCTTT.

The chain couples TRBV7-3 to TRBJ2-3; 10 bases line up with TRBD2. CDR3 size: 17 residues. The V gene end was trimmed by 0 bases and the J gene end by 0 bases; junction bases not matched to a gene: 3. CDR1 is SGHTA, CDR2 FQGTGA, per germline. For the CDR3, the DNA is TGTGCCAGCAGCTTAACGGCTAGCGGGAGTAGCACAGATACGCAGTATTTT. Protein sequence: CASSLTASGSSTDTQYF.

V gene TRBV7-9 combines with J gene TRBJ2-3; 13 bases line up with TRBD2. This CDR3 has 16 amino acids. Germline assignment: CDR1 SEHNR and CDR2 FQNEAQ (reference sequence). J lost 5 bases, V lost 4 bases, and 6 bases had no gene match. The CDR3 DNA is TGTGCCAGCAGCTCCGGACTAGCGGGAGTTAAAGATACGCAGTATTTT. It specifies CASSSGLAGVKDTQYF.

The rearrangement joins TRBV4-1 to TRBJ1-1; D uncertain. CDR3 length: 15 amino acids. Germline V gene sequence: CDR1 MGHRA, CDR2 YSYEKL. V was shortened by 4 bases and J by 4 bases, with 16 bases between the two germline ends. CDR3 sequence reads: CASSPSPGEATEAFF. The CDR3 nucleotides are TGCGCCAGCAGCCCCTCACCGGGCGAGGCCACTGAAGCTTTCTTT.

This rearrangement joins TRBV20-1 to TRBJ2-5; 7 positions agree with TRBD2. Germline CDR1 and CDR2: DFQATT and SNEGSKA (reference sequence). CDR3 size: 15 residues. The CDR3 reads CSPMLLAAIQETQYF. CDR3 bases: TGCAGCCCCATGCTCCTAGCGGCAATCCAAGAGACCCAGTACTTC.

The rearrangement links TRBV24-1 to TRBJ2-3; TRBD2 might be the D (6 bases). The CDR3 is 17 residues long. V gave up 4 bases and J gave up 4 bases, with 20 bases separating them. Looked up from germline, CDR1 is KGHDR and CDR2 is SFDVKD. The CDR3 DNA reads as TGTGCCACCAGTGACCGCCCGACGGGAGCGGTGGCAGATACGCAGTATTTT. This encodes CATSDRPTGAVADTQYF.

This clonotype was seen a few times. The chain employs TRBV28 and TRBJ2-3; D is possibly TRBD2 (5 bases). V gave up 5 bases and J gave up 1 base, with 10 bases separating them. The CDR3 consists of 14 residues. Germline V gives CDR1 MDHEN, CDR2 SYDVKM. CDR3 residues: CASSPTGGTDTQYF. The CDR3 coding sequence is TGTGCCAGCAGTCCGACCGGGGGCACAGATACGCAGTATTTT.

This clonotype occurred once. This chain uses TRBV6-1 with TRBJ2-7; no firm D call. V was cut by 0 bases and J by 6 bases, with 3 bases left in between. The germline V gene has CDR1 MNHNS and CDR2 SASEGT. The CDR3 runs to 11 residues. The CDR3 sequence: CASSEAPEQYF. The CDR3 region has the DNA TGTGCCAGCAGTGAAGCCCCCGAGCAGTACTTC.